The clone carrying this TCR beta chain was seen many times. Its specificity is not known. TCRdb processed the 5' RACE reads anew with MiXCR; each CDR3 protein has one entry. Among just over 80,000 distinct CDR3 sequences, 12% to 15% were seen once, and the ten largest hold approximately 1.3%. The data derive from a study of early T cells in non-severe SARS-CoV-2 infection. As for the study in general: The input, bulk RNA from unsorted whole blood, was sequenced, and chains were unpaired.

The germline V gene has CDR1 MNHEY and CDR2 SMNVEV (reference sequence). The CDR3 sequence is 17 residues long. V was pared by 7 bases and J by 7 bases, with 15 bases of the junction left unmatched. Study-wide results and caveats: VDJdb matching skewed toward anti-spike CD8 responses, missing private and CD4 specificities.

The specimen was whole blood. This TCR was recovered from an adult who was a healthcare worker with PCR-confirmed SARS-CoV-2 infection or an uninfected control (not recorded which). This sequence joins TRBV27 and TRBJ2-4, with 11 bases identical to TRBD2. The CDR3 DNA sequence: TGTGCCAGCATCCTTTATCCCCCTGGACTAGCGGGCAACATTCAGTACTTC. Translated, it gives CASILYPPGLAGNIQYF.